Listed below are T cell receptor beta chains from one sample, sequenced in a study of blood T cell repertoires in COVID-19. Assay: immunoSEQ multiplex PCR; the TCRdb copy retains only in-frame clones and omits some. The sample has around 21,000 clones, roughly 86% seen once. The sample consisted of peripheral blood. The receptors here all came from a human donor in a cohort sampled during active COVID-19. CDR3s include the opening cysteine and the closing phenylalanine or tryptophan.

J,V,length,CDR3
TRBJ1-3,TRBV29-1,15,CSVAIWGESGNTIYF
TRBJ2-1,TRBV3-1/TRBV3-2,14,CASSQQPRSNEQFF
TRBJ2-1,TRBV7-9,13,CASSRSGYNEQFF
TRBJ2-1,TRBV7-6,15,CASSFGTGNHNEQFF
TRBJ1-1,TRBV2,14,CASSEAWGVTEAFF
TRBJ1-5,TRBV19,17,CASSIGGPDSSNQPQHF
TRBJ2-7,TRBV5-1,14,CASSLGDRGYEQYF
TRBJ2-7,TRBV7-2,15,CASSLVGTGDYEQYF
TRBJ1-1,TRBV10-3,18,CAISESRDRVLVGTEAFF
TRBJ2-1,TRBV5-1,15,CASSLALREGNEQFF
TRBJ2-2,TRBV5-1,16,CASSLGQGVNTGELFF
TRBJ1-6,TRBV9,16,CASSVDAGALNSPLHF
TRBJ1-5,TRBV5-8,15,CASSFGQNSNQPQHF
TRBJ1-5,TRBV30,12,CAWSNNNQPQHF
TRBJ1-5,TRBV5-6,14,CASSTGGLNQPQHF
TRBJ1-1,TRBV11-3,20,CASSLGGEDRVDGRNTEAFF
TRBJ2-7,TRBV15,16,CATSSGLAGGLREQYF
TRBJ2-7,TRBV15,16,CATSRGKGRGIYEQYF
TRBJ1-2,TRBV7-2,15,CASSLARQSNYGYTF
TRBJ2-3,TRBV7-9,14,CASSLSTGTDTQYF
TRBJ1-1,TRBV9,14,CASSAGIRNTEAFF
TRBJ1-5,TRBV19,14,CASSLQGREQPQHF
TRBJ1-4,TRBV3-1/TRBV3-2,16,CASSRSWGATNEKLFF
TRBJ1-2,TRBV30,13,CAWSVQANYGYTF
TRBJ2-5,TRBV2,15,CASSEAGRGEETQYF
TRBJ2-7,TRBV7-2,15,CASSRGDPYSYEQYF
TRBJ2-1,TRBV6-1,15,CASSEAGADYNEQFF
TRBJ1-2,TRBV4-1,11,CASASAGTGFF
TRBJ1-4,TRBV25-1,15,CASSESGTASEKLFF
TRBJ1-2,TRBV21-1,17,CASNKKPQGCSVLGYTF
TRBJ1-3,TRBV27,14,CASRTGGTGNTIYF
TRBJ2-1,TRBV7-7,15,CASSPDGGPVDEQFF
TRBJ1-1,TRBV5-1,15,CASSPRDSLNTEAFF
TRBJ2-5,TRBV7-9,16,CASSTGLAGVQETQYF
TRBJ2-5,TRBV5-1,14,CASSLGDYQETQYF
TRBJ1-2,TRBV29-1,12,CSVAPGAEGYTF
TRBJ1-6,TRBV13,12,CASSLPNSPLHF
TRBJ2-5,TRBV18,15,CASSPSGTSSRAQYF
TRBJ2-7,TRBV9,14,CASSGGQGGYEQYF
TRBJ1-4,TRBV7-9,15,CASRESGATNEKLFF
TRBJ1-6,TRBV20-1,16,CSASRGESSYNSPLHF
TRBJ2-1,TRBV24-1,16,CATSATDTGGRNEQFF
TRBJ2-3,TRBV3-1/TRBV3-2,13,CASSQPGTDTQYF
TRBJ2-5,TRBV5-6,15,CASSFLGRGQETQYF
TRBJ1-2,TRBV5-1,17,CASSLEVSAGQDYGYTF
TRBJ2-7,TRBV30,17,CAWTPDRGLSEAYEQYF
TRBJ2-1,TRBV7-3,14,CASSLVGSDNEQFF
TRBJ2-3,TRBV7-6,15,CASSLEGIALDTQYF
TRBJ2-7,TRBV7-2,13,CASSLTQVFEQYF
TRBJ1-2,TRBV14,12,CASRRGQGGYTF
TRBJ2-5,TRBV10-3,14,CATTAQGAAETQYF
TRBJ1-5,TRBV10-1,12,CASSESYQPQHF
TRBJ2-2,TRBV13,16,CASSLVAGGNTGELFF
TRBJ2-6,TRBV7-8,15,CASSLGFYGANVLTF
TRBJ2-4,TRBV7-9,13,CASSLDAENIQYF
TRBJ1-2,TRBV6-5,15,CASRGQGDFNYGYTF
TRBJ2-5,TRBV6-2/TRBV6-3,15,CASSPLRGVGETQYF
TRBJ1-5,TRBV27,14,CASSQQAGNQPQHF
TRBJ1-5,TRBV6-5,14,CASSPRTGQEPQHF